The 17 T cell receptor beta chains listed next were all sequenced from one sample in a study of human thymus T cells. Measured with immunoSEQ multiplex PCR; TCRdb has only the in-frame clones, and not every one. Counted here are some 120,000 clones, around 94% occurring once; the ten biggest clones make up less than 0.03%. Resections were taken during corrective heart surgery, and the thymus tissue came from these. Sequenced: thymus tissue. Receptors originate from a boy in the first two years of life with a congenital heart defect but otherwise immunologically healthy.

The chain employs TRBV6-6 and TRBJ1-1, with 7 bases that match TRBD1. V shed 5 bases, J shed 4 bases, and the junction held 10 bases outside the gene matches. The CDR3 is 15 residues long. Germline V CDR1 and CDR2: MNHNY, SVGAGI (reference sequence). The CDR3 DNA follows: TGTGCCAGCAGTAACCGCCGACAGGGCGGCACTGAAGCTTTCTTT. As protein: CASSNRRQGGTEAFF.

The chain has TRBV19 and TRBJ2-2; D is unclear. Germline lookup yields CDR1 LNHDA and CDR2 SQIVND (reference sequence). The V and J ends lost 4 bases and 0 bases respectively, with 12 bases between them. The CDR3 spans 16 residues. Written as DNA, the CDR3 is TGTGCCAGTAGTACTCTGCGTCAATCGAACACCGGGGAGCTGTTTTTT. It specifies CASSTLRQSNTGELFF.

The V and J genes are TRBV7-2 and TRBJ2-5; TRBD1 or TRBD2 may be the D gene (7 bases each). Trimming shortened V by 7 bases and J by 4 bases, and 28 bases separated the two germline ends. The CDR3 has 18 residues. Germline values: CDR1 SGHTA, CDR2 FQGNSA. DNA of the CDR3: TGTGCCAGCACCTCCTGGGGGGGCCGACAGGGTAGTCGAGAGACCCAGTACTTC. Translating gives CASTSWGGRQGSRETQYF.

The V call is TRBV4-3, the J call TRBJ1-2, with 8 bases aligning to TRBD1. The V segment lost 4 bases and the J segment 7 bases; nucleotides outside the gene matches: 17. The germline CDR1 and CDR2 sequences are LGHNA and YSLEER. The CDR3 contains 17 residues. CDR3 residues: CASSLSWAGGAVGGYTF. As DNA, the CDR3 is TGCGCCAGCAGCCTATCCTGGGCAGGGGGCGCCGTAGGTGGCTACACCTTC.

V and J are TRBV28 and TRBJ1-2; D is undetermined. The CDR3 consists of 15 residues. Germline CDR1 is MDHEN and CDR2 is SYDVKM. V lost 4 bases and J lost 5, with 17 bases in between. CDR3 DNA: TGTGCCAGCAGTTACCTCGAACCCCGTTCGTATGGCTACACCTTC. It specifies CASSYLEPRSYGYTF.

This rearrangement joins TRBV5-6 to TRBJ2-1, with a tentative D call TRBD2 (5 bases). The germline CDR1 and CDR2 sequences are SGHDT and YYEEEE. The CDR3 covers 14 residues. Trimming pared 4 bases from V and 5 bases from J, leaving 13 bases between. For the CDR3, the DNA is TGTGCCAGCAGCCTGGCCCAGAGGGACAATGAGCAGTTCTTC. Protein product: CASSLAQRDNEQFF.

The rearrangement links TRBV9 to TRBJ2-1; 8 bases line up with TRBD2. This CDR3 spans 15 amino acids. The V segment lost 1 base and the J segment 8 bases; nucleotides outside the gene matches: 8. Germline V CDR1 and CDR2: SGDLS, YYNGEE. The CDR3 DNA reads TGTGCCAGCAGCGTAAGGGACACCGGGGGGGATGAGCAGTTCTTC. It yields the protein CASSVRDTGGDEQFF.

About this clone itself: One junction end disagrees with the germline gene, perhaps due to a read error. This CDR3 reads CASSTCFDRSTDTQYF. CDR3 in DNA: TGTGCTAGCAGCACCTGCTTCGACAGGAGCACAGATACGCAGTATTTT. This chain joins TRBV7-7 and TRBJ2-3; possible D gene TRBD1, 6 bases. CDR3 size: 16 residues. The germline V gene has CDR1 SSHAT and CDR2 FNYEAQ (reference sequence).

The sample holds a few counts of this clone. V gene TRBV19 combines with J gene TRBJ1-6; TRBD1 is a possible D gene (6 bases). V lost 4 bases to trimming and J lost 12 bases, with 13 bases between them. The CDR3 covers 13 residues. Germline CDR1 reads LNHDA; CDR2 reads SQIVND (reference sequence). The DNA of the CDR3 is TGTGCCAGTAGTACCTCGACAGGTGAACCCCTCCACTTT. As protein: CASSTSTGEPLHF. Full variable domain (remainder filled in from reference TRBV19 and TRBJ1-6): DGGITQSPKYLFRKEGQNVTLSCEQNLNHDAMYWYRQDPGQGLRLIYYSQIVNDFQKGDIAEGYSVSREKKESFPLTVTSAQKNPTAFYLCASSTSTGEPLHFGNGTRLTVT.

This chain links TRBV7-2 with TRBJ2-7; D may be TRBD2 (6 bases). Germline values: CDR1 SGHTA, CDR2 FQGNSA. The germline V and J ends were trimmed by 1 base and 2 bases, with 12 bases remaining between them. The CDR3 is made up of 15 amino acids. For the CDR3, the DNA is TGTGCCAGCAGCTTAGTGGGGGGAACCCCCTACGAGCAGTACTTC. This gives the protein CASSLVGGTPYEQYF.

V usage is TRBV4-3 and J usage is TRBJ2-2, with D perhaps TRBD2 (6 bases). This CDR3 spans 17 amino acids. Germline CDR1 and CDR2: LGHNA and YSLEER. V was clipped by 1 base and J by 2 bases, with 14 bases between them. CDR3 in amino acids: CASSQVRRGTNTGELFF. The CDR3 region has the DNA TGCGCCAGCAGCCAAGTTAGGAGGGGCACAAACACCGGGGAGCTGTTTTTT.

This clone appeared once. V is TRBV7-2 and J is TRBJ2-2; D remains unclear. V lost 7 bases and J lost 8, with 29 bases in between. CDR1 is SGHTA, CDR2 FQGNSA, per germline. The CDR3 spans 18 residues. The DNA for the CDR3 is TGTGCCAGCACCCAAGGAGCAAGGACGCCTAGTCAGTTGGGGGAGCTGTTTTTT. Translation: CASTQGARTPSQLGELFF.

V and J are TRBV7-2 and TRBJ1-6, with 8 bases matching TRBD1. The CDR3 has 17 amino acids. Losses at the gene ends were 5 bases for V and 3 bases for J; bases not matched to a gene: 9. Germline CDR1 reads SGHTA; CDR2 reads FQGNSA. This CDR3 is CASSHRTGSIYNSPLHF. CDR3 DNA sequence: TGTGCCAGCAGCCATAGGACAGGGAGTATCTATAATTCACCCCTCCACTTT.

J is TRBJ2-4 and V is TRBV28; TRBD2 agrees at 7 bases. Germline CDR1 and CDR2: MDHEN and SYDVKM. The length of the CDR3 is 12 residues. The trim removed 7 bases at V and 8 bases at J, leaving 5 bases unmatched. The CDR3: CASTSGGYIQYF. CDR3 coding DNA: TGTGCCAGCACCTCCGGGGGGTACATTCAGTACTTC.

This chain links TRBV28 with TRBJ1-3; D is perhaps TRBD1 (6 bases). Germline V gives CDR1 MDHEN, CDR2 SYDVKM. Trimming left V 3 bases short and J 0 bases short, with 9 bases between. The CDR3 runs to 15 residues. This chain's CDR3 is CASSFGGHSGNTIYF. Here the CDR3 DNA reads TGTGCCAGCAGTTTCGGGGGACACTCTGGAAACACCATATATTTT.

The chain carries TRBV19 and TRBJ1-3; 10 bases line up with TRBD1. V gave up 3 bases and J gave up 3 bases; unmatched junction bases: 8. Germline CDR1 and CDR2: LNHDA and SQIVND (reference sequence). This CDR3 comprises 17 residues. CDR3 nucleotide sequence: TGTGCCAGTAGTATTGTCTGGGGACAGGGGAATGGAAACACCATATATTTT. Amino acids: CASSIVWGQGNGNTIYF.

This clone was seen once. The chain is built from TRBV11-1 and TRBJ1-2, with D hard to call. V lost 2 bases and J 7 bases, leaving 17 bases between the germline ends. The CDR3 contains 15 residues. Per germline, CDR1 SGHAT and CDR2 FQDESV (reference sequence). The CDR3 nucleotides read TGTGCCAGCAGCTTAAGAGTGCATGACATGAGTGGCTACACCTTC. Amino acids: CASSLRVHDMSGYTF.